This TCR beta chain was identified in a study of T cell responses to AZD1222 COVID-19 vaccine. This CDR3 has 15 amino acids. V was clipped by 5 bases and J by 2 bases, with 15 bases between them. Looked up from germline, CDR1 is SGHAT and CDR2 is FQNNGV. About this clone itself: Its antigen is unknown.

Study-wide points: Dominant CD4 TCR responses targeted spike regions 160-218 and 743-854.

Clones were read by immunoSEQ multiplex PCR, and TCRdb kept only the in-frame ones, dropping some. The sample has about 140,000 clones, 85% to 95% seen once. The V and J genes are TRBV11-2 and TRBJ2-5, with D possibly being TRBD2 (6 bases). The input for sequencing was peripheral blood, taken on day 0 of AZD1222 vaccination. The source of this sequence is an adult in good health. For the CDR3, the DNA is TGTGCCAGCAGCAAGGGGATAGCGGAGCAAGAGACCCAGTACTTC. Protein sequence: CASSKGIAEQETQYF.